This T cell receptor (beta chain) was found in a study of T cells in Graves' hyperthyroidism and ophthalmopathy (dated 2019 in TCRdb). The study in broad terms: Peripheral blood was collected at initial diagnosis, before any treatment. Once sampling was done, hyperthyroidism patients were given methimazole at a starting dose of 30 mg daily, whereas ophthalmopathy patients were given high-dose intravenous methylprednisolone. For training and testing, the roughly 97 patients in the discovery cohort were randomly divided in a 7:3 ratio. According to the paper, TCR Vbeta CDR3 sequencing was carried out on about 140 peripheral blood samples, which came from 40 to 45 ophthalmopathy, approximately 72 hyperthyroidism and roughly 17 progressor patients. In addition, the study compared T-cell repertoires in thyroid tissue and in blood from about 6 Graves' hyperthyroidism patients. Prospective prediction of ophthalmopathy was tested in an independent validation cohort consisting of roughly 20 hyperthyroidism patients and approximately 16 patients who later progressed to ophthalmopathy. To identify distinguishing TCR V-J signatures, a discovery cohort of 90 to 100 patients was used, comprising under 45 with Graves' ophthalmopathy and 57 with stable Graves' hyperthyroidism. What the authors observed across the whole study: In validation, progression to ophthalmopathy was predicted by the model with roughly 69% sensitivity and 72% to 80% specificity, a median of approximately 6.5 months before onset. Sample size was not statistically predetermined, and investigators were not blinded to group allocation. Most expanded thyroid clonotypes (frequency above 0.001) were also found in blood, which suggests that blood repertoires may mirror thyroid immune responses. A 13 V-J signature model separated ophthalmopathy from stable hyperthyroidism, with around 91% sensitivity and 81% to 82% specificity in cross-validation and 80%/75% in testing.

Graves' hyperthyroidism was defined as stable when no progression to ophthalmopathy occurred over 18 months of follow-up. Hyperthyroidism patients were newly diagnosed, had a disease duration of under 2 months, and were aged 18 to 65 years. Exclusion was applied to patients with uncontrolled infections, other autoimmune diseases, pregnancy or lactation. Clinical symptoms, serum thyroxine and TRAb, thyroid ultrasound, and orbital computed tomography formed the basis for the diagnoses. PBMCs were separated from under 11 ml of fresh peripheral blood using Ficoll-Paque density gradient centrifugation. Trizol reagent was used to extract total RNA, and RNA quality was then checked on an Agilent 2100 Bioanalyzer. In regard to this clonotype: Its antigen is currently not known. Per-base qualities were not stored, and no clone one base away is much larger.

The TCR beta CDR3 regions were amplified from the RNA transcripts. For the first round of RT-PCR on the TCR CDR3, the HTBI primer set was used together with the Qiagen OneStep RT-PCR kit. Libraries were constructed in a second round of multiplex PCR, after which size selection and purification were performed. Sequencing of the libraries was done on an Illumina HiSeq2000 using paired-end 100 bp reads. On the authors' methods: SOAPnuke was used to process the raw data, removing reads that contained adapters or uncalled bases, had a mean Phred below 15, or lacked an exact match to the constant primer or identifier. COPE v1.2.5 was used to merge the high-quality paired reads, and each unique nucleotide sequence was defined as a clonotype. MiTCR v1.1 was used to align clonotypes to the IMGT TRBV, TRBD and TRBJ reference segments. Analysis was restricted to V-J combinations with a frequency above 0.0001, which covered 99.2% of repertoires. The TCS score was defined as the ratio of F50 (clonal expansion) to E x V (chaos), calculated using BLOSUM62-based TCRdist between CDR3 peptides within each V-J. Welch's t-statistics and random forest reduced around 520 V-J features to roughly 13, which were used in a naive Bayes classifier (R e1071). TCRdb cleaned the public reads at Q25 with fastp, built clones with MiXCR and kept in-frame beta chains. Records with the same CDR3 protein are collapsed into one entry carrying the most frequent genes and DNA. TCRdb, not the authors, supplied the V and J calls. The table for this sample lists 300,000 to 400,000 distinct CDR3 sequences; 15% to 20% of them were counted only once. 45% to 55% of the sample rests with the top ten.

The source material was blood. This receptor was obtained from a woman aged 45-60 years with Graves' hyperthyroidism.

The CDR3 reads CASSVAGRRYNEQFF. In nucleotides, the sequence is TGTGCCAGCAGCGTGGCGGGCCGCCGTTACAATGAGCAGTTCTTC. In this chain, TRBV5-8 is recombined with TRBJ2-1; the D segment could be TRBD2, given 5 matching bases. V is reduced by 4 bases and J by 4 bases, leaving a spacing of 15 bases between them. The CDR1 and CDR2 encoded by the germline V gene are SGHTS and YDEGEE. The CDR3 measures 15 amino acids from cysteine to phenylalanine. Only CDR3 DNA is held: 45 bases, read in frame from base 1.